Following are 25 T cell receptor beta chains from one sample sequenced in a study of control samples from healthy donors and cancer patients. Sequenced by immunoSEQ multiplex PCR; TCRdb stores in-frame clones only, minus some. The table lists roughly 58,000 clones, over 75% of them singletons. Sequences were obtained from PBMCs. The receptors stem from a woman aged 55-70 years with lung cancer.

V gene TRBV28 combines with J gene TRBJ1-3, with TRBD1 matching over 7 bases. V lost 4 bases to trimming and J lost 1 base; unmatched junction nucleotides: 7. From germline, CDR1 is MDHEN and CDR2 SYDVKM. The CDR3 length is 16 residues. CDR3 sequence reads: CASSWGSGGSGNTIYF. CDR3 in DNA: TGTGCCAGCAGTTGGGGGTCAGGGGGTTCTGGAAACACCATATATTTT.

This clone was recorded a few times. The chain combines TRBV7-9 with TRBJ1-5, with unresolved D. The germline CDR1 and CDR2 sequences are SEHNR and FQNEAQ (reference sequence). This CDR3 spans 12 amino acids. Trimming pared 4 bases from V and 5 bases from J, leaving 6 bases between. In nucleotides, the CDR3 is TGTGCCAGCAGCTCCCCAGATCAGCCCCAGCATTTT. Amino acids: CASSSPDQPQHF.

The CDR3 DNA follows: TGCAGTGCTAGTTCCGCCCGGACAGGGGATTCCGAGCAGTACTTC. Encoded protein: CSASSARTGDSEQYF. This chain connects TRBV20-1 to TRBJ2-7; 9 positions match TRBD1. Germline CDR1 is DFQATT and CDR2 is SNEGSKA (reference sequence). Germline trimming cut 3 bases from V and 6 bases from J; bases unmatched to any gene: 12. This CDR3 comprises 15 residues.

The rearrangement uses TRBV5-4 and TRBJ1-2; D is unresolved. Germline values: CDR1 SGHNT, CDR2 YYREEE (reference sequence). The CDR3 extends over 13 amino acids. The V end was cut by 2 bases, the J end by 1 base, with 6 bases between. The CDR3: CASSFLSNYGYTF. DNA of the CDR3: TGTGCCAGCAGCTTTTTGAGTAACTATGGCTACACCTTC.

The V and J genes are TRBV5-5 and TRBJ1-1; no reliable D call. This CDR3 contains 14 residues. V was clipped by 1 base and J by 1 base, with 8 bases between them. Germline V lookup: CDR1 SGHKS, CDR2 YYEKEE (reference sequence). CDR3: CASSLYTANTEAFF. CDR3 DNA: TGTGCCAGCAGCTTGTATACAGCGAACACTGAAGCTTTCTTT.

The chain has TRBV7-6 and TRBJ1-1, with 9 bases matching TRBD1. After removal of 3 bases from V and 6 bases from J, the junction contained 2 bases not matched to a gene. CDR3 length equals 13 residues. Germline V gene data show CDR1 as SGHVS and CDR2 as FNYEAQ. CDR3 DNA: TGTGCCAGCAGCTTTACAGGGGGCTCTGAAGCTTTCTTT. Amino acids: CASSFTGGSEAFF.

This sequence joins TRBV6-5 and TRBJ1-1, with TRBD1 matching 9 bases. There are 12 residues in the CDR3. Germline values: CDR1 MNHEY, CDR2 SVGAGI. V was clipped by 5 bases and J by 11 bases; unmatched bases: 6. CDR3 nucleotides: TGTGCCAGCAGTCGTACAGGGGGCGAGGCTTTCTTT. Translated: CASSRTGGEAFF.

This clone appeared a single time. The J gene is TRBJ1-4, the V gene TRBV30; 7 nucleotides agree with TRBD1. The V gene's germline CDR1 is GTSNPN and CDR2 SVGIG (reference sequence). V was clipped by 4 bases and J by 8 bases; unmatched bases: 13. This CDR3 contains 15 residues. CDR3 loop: CAWTPLGGGGEKLFF. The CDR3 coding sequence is TGTGCCTGGACCCCTTTAGGGGGCGGAGGGGAAAAACTGTTTTTT.

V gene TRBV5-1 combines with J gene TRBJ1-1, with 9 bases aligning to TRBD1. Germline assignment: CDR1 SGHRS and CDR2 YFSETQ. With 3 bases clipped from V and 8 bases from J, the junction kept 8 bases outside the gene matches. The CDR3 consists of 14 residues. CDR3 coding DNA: TGCGCCAGCAGCTCGACAGGGGGTTCTTTGGAAGCTTTCTTT. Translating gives CASSSTGGSLEAFF.

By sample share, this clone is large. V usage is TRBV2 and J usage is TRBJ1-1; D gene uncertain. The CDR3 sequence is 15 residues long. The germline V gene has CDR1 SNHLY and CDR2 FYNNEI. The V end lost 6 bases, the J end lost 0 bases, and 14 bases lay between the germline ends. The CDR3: CASSVEGRMNTEAFF. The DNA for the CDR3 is TGTGCCAGCAGCGTGGAAGGGCGGATGAACACTGAAGCTTTCTTT.

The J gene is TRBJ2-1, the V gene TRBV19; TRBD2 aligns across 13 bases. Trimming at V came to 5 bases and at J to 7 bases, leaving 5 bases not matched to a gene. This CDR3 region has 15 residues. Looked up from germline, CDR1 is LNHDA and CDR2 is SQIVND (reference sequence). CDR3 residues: CASSPWTSGGNEQFF. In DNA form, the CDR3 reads TGTGCCAGTAGTCCATGGACTAGCGGGGGTAATGAGCAGTTCTTC. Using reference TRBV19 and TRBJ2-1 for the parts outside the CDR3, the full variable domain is DGGITQSPKYLFRKEGQNVTLSCEQNLNHDAMYWYRQDPGQGLRLIYYSQIVNDFQKGDIAEGYSVSREKKESFPLTVTSAQKNPTAFYLCASSPWTSGGNEQFFGPGTRLTVL.

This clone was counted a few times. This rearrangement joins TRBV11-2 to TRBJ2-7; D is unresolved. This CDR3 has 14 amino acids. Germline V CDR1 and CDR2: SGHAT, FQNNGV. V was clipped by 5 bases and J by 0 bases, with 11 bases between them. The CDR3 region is CASSQVVGSYEQYF. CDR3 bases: TGTGCCAGCAGCCAGGTCGTGGGCTCCTACGAGCAGTACTTC. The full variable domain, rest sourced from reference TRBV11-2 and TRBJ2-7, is EAGVAQSPRYKIIEKRQSVAFWCNPISGHATLYWYQQILGQGPKLLIQFQNNGVVDDSQLPKDRFSAERLKGVDSTLKIQPAKLEDSAVYLCASSQVVGSYEQYFGPGTRLTVT.

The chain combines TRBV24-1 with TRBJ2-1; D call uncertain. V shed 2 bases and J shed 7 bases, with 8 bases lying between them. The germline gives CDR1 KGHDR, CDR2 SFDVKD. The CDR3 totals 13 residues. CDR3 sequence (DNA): TGTGCCACCAGTGATTACCTCAGTAATGAGCAGTTCTTC. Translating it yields CATSDYLSNEQFF.

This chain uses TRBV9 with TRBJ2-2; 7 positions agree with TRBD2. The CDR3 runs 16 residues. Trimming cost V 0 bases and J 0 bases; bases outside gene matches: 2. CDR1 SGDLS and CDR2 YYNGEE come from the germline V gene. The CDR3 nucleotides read TGTGCCAGCAGCGTAGCGAGCGGGGCGAACACCGGGGAGCTGTTTTTT. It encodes CASSVASGANTGELFF. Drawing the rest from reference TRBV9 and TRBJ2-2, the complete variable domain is DSGVTQTPKHLITATGQRVTLRCSPRSGDLSVYWYQQSLDQGLQFLIQYYNGEERAKGNILERFSAQQFPDLHSELNLSSLELGDSALYFCASSVASGANTGELFFGEGSRLTVL.

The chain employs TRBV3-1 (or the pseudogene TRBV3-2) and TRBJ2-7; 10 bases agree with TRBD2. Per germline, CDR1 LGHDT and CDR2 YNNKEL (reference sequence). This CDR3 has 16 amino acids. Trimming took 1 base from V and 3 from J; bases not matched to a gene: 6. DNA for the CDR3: TGTGCCAGCAGCCAAGGCCTAGCGGGAGCAAACTACGAGCAGTACTTC. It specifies CASSQGLAGANYEQYF.

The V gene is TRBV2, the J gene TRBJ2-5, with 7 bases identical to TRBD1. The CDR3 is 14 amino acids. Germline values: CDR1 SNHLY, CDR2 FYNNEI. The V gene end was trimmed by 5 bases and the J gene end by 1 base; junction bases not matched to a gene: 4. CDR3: CASSKDRSQETQYF. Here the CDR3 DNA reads TGTGCCAGCAGTAAGGACAGGAGCCAAGAGACCCAGTACTTC.

The CDR3 nucleotides read TGCGCCAGCAACTCAGGGTCGGTTGAGGAAAAACTGTTTTTT. As protein: CASNSGSVEEKLFF. V and J are TRBV5-1 and TRBJ1-4; tentatively, D is TRBD1 (5 bases). V shed 6 bases and J shed 8 bases, with 17 bases lying between them. This CDR3 comprises 14 residues. Germline V gives CDR1 SGHRS, CDR2 YFSETQ.

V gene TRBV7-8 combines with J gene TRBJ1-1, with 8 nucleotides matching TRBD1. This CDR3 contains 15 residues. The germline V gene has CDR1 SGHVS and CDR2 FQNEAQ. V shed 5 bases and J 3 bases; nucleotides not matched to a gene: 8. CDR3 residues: CASSRETGAYTEAFF. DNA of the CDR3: TGTGCCAGCAGCCGTGAGACAGGGGCCTACACTGAAGCTTTCTTT.

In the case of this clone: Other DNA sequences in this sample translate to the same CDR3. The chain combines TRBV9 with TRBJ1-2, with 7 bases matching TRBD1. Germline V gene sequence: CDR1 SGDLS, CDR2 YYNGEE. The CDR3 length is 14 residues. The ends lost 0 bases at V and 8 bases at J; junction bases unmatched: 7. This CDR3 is CASSVGQGGGGYTF. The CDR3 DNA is TGTGCCAGCAGCGTAGGACAGGGAGGGGGGGGCTACACCTTC. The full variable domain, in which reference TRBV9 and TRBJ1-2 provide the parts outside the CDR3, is DSGVTQTPKHLITATGQRVTLRCSPRSGDLSVYWYQQSLDQGLQFLIQYYNGEERAKGNILERFSAQQFPDLHSELNLSSLELGDSALYFCASSVGQGGGGYTFGSGTRLTVV.

DNA of the CDR3: TGTGCCAGCAGCTTGGGGGAGAACACTGAAGCTTTCTTT. Translation gives CASSLGENTEAFF. This sequence joins TRBV5-8 and TRBJ1-1; D uncertain. Trimming took off 0 bases at V and 1 base at J, with 4 bases between the two ends. The CDR3 is 13 residues long. Germline V gene lookup returns CDR1 SGHTS and CDR2 YDEGEE. Combining the CDR3 with reference TRBV5-8 and TRBJ1-1 gives the whole variable domain EAGVTQSPTHLIKTRGQQATLRCSPISGHTSVYWYQQALGLGLQFLLWYDEGEERNRGNFPPRFSGRQFPNYSSELNVNALELEDSALYLCASSLGENTEAFFGQGTRLTVV.

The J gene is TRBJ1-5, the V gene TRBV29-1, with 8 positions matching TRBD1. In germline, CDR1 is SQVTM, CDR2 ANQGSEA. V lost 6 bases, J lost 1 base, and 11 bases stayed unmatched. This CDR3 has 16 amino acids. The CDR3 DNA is TGCAGCGTCACGGTCGCCGGGACAGGCAGCAATCAGCCCCAGCATTTT. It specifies CSVTVAGTGSNQPQHF.

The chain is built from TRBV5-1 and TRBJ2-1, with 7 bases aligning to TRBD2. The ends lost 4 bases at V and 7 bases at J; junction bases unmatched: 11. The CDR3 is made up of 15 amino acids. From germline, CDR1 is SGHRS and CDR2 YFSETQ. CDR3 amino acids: CASSRRLAASNEQFF. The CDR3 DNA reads TGCGCCAGCAGCCGGAGGCTAGCGGCCAGTAATGAGCAGTTCTTC.

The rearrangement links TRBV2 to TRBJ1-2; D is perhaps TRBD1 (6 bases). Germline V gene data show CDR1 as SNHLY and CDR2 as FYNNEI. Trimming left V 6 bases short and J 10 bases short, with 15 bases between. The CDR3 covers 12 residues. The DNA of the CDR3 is TGTGCCAGCAGCCCTGGACAGTCGATCTACACCTTC. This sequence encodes CASSPGQSIYTF.

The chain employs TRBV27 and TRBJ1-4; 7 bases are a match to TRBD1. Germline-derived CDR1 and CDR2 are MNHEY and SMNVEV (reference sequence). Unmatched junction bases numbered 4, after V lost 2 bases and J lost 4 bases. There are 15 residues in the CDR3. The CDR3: CASSLMGQLNEKLFF. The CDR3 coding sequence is TGTGCCAGCAGTTTAATGGGACAGCTTAATGAAAAACTGTTTTTT.

CDR3 loop: CASGLVSGGWAEAFF. CDR3 nucleotides: TGTGCTAGTGGTTTGGTTTCCGGCGGGTGGGCTGAAGCTTTCTTT. This chain links TRBV12-5 with TRBJ1-1; no firm D call. V was clipped by 0 bases and J by 6 bases, with 14 bases between them. Per germline, CDR1 LGHNT and CDR2 FRNRAP. The length of the CDR3 is 15 residues.